Below are 18 T cell receptor beta chains sequenced from a single sample in a study of blood T cell repertoires in COVID-19. Libraries were prepared by immunoSEQ multiplex PCR; TCRdb keeps only in-frame clonotypes and omits some of them. The table records 80,000 or so clones, 60% to 80% of them present only once. The specimen was peripheral blood. These receptors all come from a human donor in a cohort sampled during active COVID-19.

This sequence joins TRBV5-1 and TRBJ2-2, with TRBD1 matching 8 bases. The CDR3 is 16 residues long. Germline-derived CDR1 and CDR2 are SGHRS and YFSETQ. Trimming took 5 bases from V and 3 from J; bases not matched to a gene: 9. The CDR3 nucleotides are TGCGCCAGCAGTCAGGGGGCAGGGTCGGACACCGGGGAGCTGTTTTTT. Amino acids: CASSQGAGSDTGELFF.

J is TRBJ2-5 and V is TRBV7-8; 12 positions match TRBD2. V lost 5 bases, J lost 5 bases, and 12 bases stayed unmatched. Looked up from germline, CDR1 is SGHVS and CDR2 is FQNEAQ. This CDR3 spans 17 amino acids. Here the CDR3 DNA reads TGTGCCAGCAGCATTCCGGGACTAGCGGGTTACAGTGAGACCCAGTACTTC. Translation: CASSIPGLAGYSETQYF.

This rearrangement joins TRBV10-1 to TRBJ2-1, with 13 bases aligning to TRBD2. V trimming: 8 bases; J trimming: 7 bases; junction bases outside the gene matches: 8. This CDR3 comprises 15 residues. The germline CDR1 and CDR2 sequences are WNHNN and SYGVQD (reference sequence). The CDR3: CASGLAGEQWNEQFF. CDR3 coding DNA: TGCGCCAGCGGACTAGCGGGGGAACAATGGAATGAGCAGTTCTTC.

This chain links TRBV28 with TRBJ2-2; the D gene is possibly TRBD1 (6 bases). The CDR3 is 15 residues long. The V and J ends lost 8 bases and 7 bases respectively, with 20 bases between them. CDR1 and CDR2 (germline): MDHEN, SYDVKM. The CDR3 DNA sequence: TGTGCCAGCGGGATGCTCTACAGGGTTGGCGGGGAGCTGTTTTTT. Translating gives CASGMLYRVGGELFF.

This sequence joins TRBV18 and TRBJ1-5; a weak D match, TRBD1 (6 bases). V was cut by 5 bases and J by 5 bases, with 7 bases left in between. There are 12 residues in the CDR3. From germline, CDR1 is KGHSH and CDR2 LQKENI. CDR3 coding DNA: TGTGCCAGCTCAGGGGGCGATCAGCCCCAGCATTTT. Encoded protein: CASSGGDQPQHF.

The V and J genes are TRBV5-1 and TRBJ1-2; maybe TRBD1 (5 bases). Trimming took off 0 bases at V and 3 bases at J, with 12 bases between the two ends. CDR1 is SGHRS and CDR2 is YFSETQ in the germline V gene. The CDR3 contains 15 residues. CDR3 protein: CASSLGSGQDYGYTF. Here the CDR3 DNA reads TGCGCCAGCAGCTTGGGGTCAGGGCAGGACTATGGCTACACCTTC.

This chain joins TRBV5-1 and TRBJ1-2; 9 positions match TRBD1. Germline loops: CDR1 SGHRS, CDR2 YFSETQ. V lost 1 base and J lost 8; bases outside the gene matches: 9. The CDR3 extends over 15 amino acids. The CDR3 spells CASSLSGQGTGGYTF. CDR3 DNA sequence: TGCGCCAGCAGCTTGTCAGGACAGGGGACTGGGGGCTACACCTTC.

J is TRBJ2-5 and V is TRBV27; TRBD2 agrees at 8 bases. The CDR3 loop spans 13 amino acids. CDR1 is MNHEY, CDR2 SMNVEV, per germline (reference sequence). The J segment lost 5 bases and the V segment lost 6 bases, leaving 5 bases of the junction unmatched. The DNA for the CDR3 is TGTGCCAGCAGACCCGGGGGGGCGGAGACCCAGTACTTC. Its translation: CASRPGGAETQYF.

This chain joins TRBV30 and TRBJ2-3, with D perhaps TRBD2 (6 bases). The V and J ends lost 1 base and 6 bases respectively, with 14 bases between them. Germline loops: CDR1 GTSNPN, CDR2 SVGIG (reference sequence). The CDR3 totals 14 residues. The CDR3 reads CAWSGSSVPDTQYF. In DNA, the CDR3 is TGTGCCTGGAGTGGATCTAGCGTCCCCGATACGCAGTATTTT.

The J gene is TRBJ1-6, the V gene TRBV9; no clear D gene. This CDR3 is 15 amino acids long. Trimming stripped 1 base from V and 7 bases from J, with 12 bases between. Germline V lookup: CDR1 SGDLS, CDR2 YYNGEE. Written as DNA, the CDR3 is TGTGCCAGCAGCGTATATCCCCAAAGCAATTCACCCCTCCACTTT. Its protein is CASSVYPQSNSPLHF.

The gene calls are TRBV10-2 and TRBJ2-7, with 7 bases that match TRBD1. This CDR3 region has 14 residues. V shed 11 bases and J 5 bases; nucleotides not matched to a gene: 15. In germline, CDR1 is WSHSY, CDR2 SAAADI. The CDR3 DNA reads TGCGCCGGGAAGCCAGAAGGGGGCGGACACGAGCAGTACTTC. Its protein product is CAGKPEGGGHEQYF.

The rearrangement joins TRBV9 to TRBJ1-1, with 7 bases aligning to TRBD1. The V segment lost 3 bases and the J segment 1 base; nucleotides outside the gene matches: 3. This CDR3 is built from 14 residues. Germline CDR1 and CDR2: SGDLS and YYNGEE. CDR3 loop: CASSGGGWNTEAFF. CDR3 DNA: TGTGCCAGCAGCGGAGGGGGCTGGAACACTGAAGCTTTCTTT.

The CDR3 sequence is CASSSNRGREETQYF. The CDR3 bases are TGTGCCAGCAGCAGTAACAGGGGGCGGGAAGAGACCCAGTACTTC. J is TRBJ2-5 and V is TRBV11-2; 9 positions match TRBD1. CDR1 SGHAT and CDR2 FQNNGV come from the germline V gene. The CDR3 is made up of 15 amino acids. With V trimmed by 5 bases and J by 3 bases, 7 bases remained unmatched.

CDR3 bases: TGTGCCAGCAGCTTAGTAGGAGTTACGGCAGATACGCAGTATTTT. Translating it yields CASSLVGVTADTQYF. The chain links TRBV7-2 to TRBJ2-3; D ambiguous. V was shortened by 1 base and J by 4 bases, with 12 bases between the two germline ends. The CDR3 extends over 15 amino acids. Per germline, CDR1 SGHTA and CDR2 FQGNSA.

DNA for the CDR3: TGCGCCAGCAGCCAGGACAACAGGGCCCTCCTGCGGGGCTACACCTTC. Encoded protein: CASSQDNRALLRGYTF. V gene TRBV4-1 combines with J gene TRBJ1-2; D perhaps matches TRBD1 (6 bases). The V and J ends lost 3 bases and 8 bases respectively, with 22 bases between them. The germline CDR1 and CDR2 sequences are MGHRA and YSYEKL. This CDR3 is 16 amino acids long.

V usage is TRBV27 and J usage is TRBJ2-7; TRBD2 aligns across 9 bases. CDR3 length equals 15 residues. V shed 6 bases, J shed 2 bases, and the junction held 8 bases outside the gene matches. The V gene's germline CDR1 is MNHEY and CDR2 SMNVEV (reference sequence). CDR3 sequence reads: CASRAIAGAPYEQYF. The CDR3 DNA is TGTGCCAGCAGAGCCATAGCGGGGGCCCCCTACGAGCAGTACTTC.

The chain joins TRBV18 to TRBJ2-7; D perhaps matches TRBD1 (5 bases). This CDR3 has 12 amino acids. V lost 4 bases, J lost 4 bases, and 8 bases lay in between. Germline loops: CDR1 KGHSH, CDR2 LQKENI. In nucleotides, the CDR3 is TGTGCCAGCTCACGCGACAGTTACGAGCAGTACTTC. Residues: CASSRDSYEQYF.

This clone was picked up one time. The gene calls are TRBV6-2 or TRBV6-3 and TRBJ2-2; D is possibly TRBD1 (5 bases). The germline V and J ends were trimmed by 6 bases and 1 base, with 12 bases remaining between them. The CDR3 consists of 15 residues. Germline V gene sequence: CDR1 MNHEY, CDR2 SVGEGT. CDR3 coding DNA: TGTGCCAGCAGCTGGGGCAGGGAGAACACCGGGGAGCTGTTTTTT. It is translated as CASSWGRENTGELFF.